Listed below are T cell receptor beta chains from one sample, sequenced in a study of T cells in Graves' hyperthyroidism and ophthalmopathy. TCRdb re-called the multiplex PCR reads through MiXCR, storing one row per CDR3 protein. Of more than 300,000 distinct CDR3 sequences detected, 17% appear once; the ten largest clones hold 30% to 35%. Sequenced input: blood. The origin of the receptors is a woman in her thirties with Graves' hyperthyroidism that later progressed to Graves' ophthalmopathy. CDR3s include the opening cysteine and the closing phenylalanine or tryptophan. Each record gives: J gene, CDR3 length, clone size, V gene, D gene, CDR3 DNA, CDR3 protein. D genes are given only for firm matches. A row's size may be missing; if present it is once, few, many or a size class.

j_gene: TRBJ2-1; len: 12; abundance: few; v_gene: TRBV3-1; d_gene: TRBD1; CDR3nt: TGTGCCAGCAGTGACAGGGGGCATGAGCAGTTCTTC; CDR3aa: CASSDRGHEQFF
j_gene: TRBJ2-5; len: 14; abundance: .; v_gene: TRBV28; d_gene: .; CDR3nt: TGTGCCAGCAGTTTATCCCAGGGCCCAGGGACCCAGTACTTC; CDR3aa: CASSLSQGPGTQYF
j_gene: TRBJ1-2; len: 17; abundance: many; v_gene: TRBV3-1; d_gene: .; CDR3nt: TGTGCCAGCAGCCAACCTCGTGGGCAGGAGAGTAACTATGGCTACACCTTC; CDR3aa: CASSQPRGQESNYGYTF
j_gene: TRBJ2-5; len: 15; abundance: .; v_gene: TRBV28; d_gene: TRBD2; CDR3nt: TGTGCCAGCAGCCAACTAGCGGGGCCGCAAGAGACCCAGTACTTC; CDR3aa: CASSQLAGPQETQYF
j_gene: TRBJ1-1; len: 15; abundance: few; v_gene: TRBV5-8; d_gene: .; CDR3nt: TGTGCCAGCAGCTTTCTTCGCAGGTTAAGCACTGAAGCTTTCTTT; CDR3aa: CASSFLRRLSTEAFF
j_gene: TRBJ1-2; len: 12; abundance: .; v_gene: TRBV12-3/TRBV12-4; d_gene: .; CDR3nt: TGTGCCCTGAACCGGGGGCCGGTGGGCTACACCTTC; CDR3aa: CALNRGPVGYTF
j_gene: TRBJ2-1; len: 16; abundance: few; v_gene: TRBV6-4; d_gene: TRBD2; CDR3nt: TGTGCCAGCAGCCCTAGCGGGGGGGCCGACTACAATGAGCAGTTCTTC; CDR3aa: CASSPSGGADYNEQFF
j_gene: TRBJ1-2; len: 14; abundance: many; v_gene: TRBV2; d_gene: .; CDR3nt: TGTGCCAGCAGTGAAGCTGGAGACAGATATGGCTACACCTTC; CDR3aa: CASSEAGDRYGYTF
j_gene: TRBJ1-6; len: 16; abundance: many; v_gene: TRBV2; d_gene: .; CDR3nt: TGTGCCAGCGAGCCCTCTCCCAGGGCGCTCAATTCACCCCTCCACTTT; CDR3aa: CASEPSPRALNSPLHF
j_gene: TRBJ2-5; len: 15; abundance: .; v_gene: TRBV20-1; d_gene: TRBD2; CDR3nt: TGCAGTGCTAGACATCCTAGCGGGCGCCAAGAGACCCAGTACTTC; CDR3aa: CSARHPSGRQETQYF
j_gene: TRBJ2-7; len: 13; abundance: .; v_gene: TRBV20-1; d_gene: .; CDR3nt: TGCAGTGCTAGTAGGGTACTAACCTACGAGCAGTACTTC; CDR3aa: CSASRVLTYEQYF
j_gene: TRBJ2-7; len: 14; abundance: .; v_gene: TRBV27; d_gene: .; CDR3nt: TGTGCCAGCAGTTCGGCCCCGGGTTTCTACGAGCAGTACTTC; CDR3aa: CASSSAPGFYEQYF
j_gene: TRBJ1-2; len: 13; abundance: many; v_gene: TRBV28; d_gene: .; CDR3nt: TGTGCCAGCAGTTTAAGCAGGTCCTATGGCTACACCTTC; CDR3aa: CASSLSRSYGYTF
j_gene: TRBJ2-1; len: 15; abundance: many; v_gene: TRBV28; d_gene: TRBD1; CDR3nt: TGTGCCAGCAAAGACCCCGGGACAGGCTACAATGAGCAGTTCTTC; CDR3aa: CASKDPGTGYNEQFF
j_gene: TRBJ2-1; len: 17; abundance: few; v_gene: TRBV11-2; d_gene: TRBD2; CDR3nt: TGTGCCAGCAGCCCGCGACTAGCGGGGAACTTTTACAATGAGCAGTTCTTC; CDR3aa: CASSPRLAGNFYNEQFF